One T cell receptor beta chain is described in this entry. This sample is part of a study of T cells in Graves' hyperthyroidism and ophthalmopathy. TCR beta CDR3 regions were amplified from RNA. Primed by the HTBI set, a first-round RT-PCR was run on the TCR CDR3. TCRdb re-analysed the multiplex PCR reads in MiXCR, keeping a single row per CDR3 protein. The table has about 46,000 distinct CDR3 sequences, about 52% seen once. This CDR3 has 13 residues. Germline CDR1 reads ENHRY; CDR2 reads SYGVKD. After removal of 6 bases from V and 7 bases from J, the junction contained 6 bases not matched to a gene. The chain employs TRBV10-3 and TRBJ1-1; TRBD1 agrees at 9 bases. This TCR derives from a woman in her fifties or sixties with Graves' hyperthyroidism. The sequencing input was peripheral blood or thyroid tissue (not recorded which). The CDR3 is CAIRGTGFDEAFF. The CDR3 coding sequence is TGTGCCATCAGGGGGACAGGGTTCGATGAAGCTTTCTTT.